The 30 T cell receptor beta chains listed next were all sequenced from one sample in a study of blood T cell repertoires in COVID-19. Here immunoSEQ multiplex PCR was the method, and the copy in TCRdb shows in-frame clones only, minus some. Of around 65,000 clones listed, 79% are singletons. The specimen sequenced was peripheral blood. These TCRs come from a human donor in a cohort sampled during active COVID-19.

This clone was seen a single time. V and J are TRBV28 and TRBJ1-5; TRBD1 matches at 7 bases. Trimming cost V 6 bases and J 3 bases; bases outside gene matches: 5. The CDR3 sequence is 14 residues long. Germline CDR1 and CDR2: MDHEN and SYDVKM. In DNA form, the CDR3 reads TGTGCCAGCAGACAGACAGGGAACAATCAGCCCCAGCATTTT. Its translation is CASRQTGNNQPQHF.

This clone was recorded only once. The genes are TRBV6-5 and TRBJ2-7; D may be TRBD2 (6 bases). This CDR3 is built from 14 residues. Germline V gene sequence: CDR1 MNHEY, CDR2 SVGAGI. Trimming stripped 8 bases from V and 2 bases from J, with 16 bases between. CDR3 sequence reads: CASHKDGGAYEQYF. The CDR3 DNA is TGTGCCAGCCATAAGGATGGAGGGGCCTACGAGCAGTACTTC.

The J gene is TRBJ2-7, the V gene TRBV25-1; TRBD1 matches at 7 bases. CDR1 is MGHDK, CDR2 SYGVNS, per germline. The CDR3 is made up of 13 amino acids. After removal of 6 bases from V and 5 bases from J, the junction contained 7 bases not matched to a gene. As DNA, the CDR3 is TGTGCCAGCAGCCTCCAGGGGGTACACGAGCAGTACTTC. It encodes CASSLQGVHEQYF.

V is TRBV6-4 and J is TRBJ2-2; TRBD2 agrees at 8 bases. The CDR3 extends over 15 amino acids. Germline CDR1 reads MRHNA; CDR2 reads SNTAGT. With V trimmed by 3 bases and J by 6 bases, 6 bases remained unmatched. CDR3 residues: CASSESGSSAGELFF. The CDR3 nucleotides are TGTGCCAGCAGTGAAAGCGGGAGCTCTGCCGGGGAGCTGTTTTTT.

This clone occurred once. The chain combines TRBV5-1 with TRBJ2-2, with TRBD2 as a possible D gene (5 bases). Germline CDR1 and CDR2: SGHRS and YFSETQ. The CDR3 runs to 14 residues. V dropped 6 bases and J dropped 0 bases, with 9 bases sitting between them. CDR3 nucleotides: TGCGCCAGCATCGAGGGTACGAACACCGGGGAGCTGTTTTTT. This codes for CASIEGTNTGELFF.

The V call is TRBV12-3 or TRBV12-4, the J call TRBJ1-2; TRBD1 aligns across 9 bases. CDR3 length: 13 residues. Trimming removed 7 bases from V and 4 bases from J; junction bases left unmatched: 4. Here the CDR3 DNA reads TGTGCCAGCACCCCGGACAGGGGCTATGGCTACACCTTC. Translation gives CASTPDRGYGYTF.

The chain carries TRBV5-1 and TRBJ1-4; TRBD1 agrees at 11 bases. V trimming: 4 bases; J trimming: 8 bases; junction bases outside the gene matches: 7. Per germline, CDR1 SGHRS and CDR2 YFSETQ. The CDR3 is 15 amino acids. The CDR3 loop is CASSPGQGAGEKLFF. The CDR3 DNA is TGCGCCAGCAGCCCCGGACAGGGGGCGGGGGAAAAACTGTTTTTT.

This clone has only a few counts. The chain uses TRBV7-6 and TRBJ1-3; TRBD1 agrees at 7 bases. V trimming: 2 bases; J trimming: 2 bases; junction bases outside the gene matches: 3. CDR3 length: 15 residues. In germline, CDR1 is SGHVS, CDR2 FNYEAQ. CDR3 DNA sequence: TGTGCCAGCAGCTTAACAGGGGAAACTGGAAACACCATATATTTT. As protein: CASSLTGETGNTIYF.

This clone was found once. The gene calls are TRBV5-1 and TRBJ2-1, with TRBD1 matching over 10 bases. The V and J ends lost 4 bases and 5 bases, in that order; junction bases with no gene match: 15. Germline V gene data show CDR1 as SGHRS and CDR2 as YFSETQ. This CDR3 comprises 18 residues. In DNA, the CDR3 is TGCGCCAGCAGCCGATCAGGGACAGGGGCTGGACCGCACAATGAGCAGTTCTTC. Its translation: CASSRSGTGAGPHNEQFF.

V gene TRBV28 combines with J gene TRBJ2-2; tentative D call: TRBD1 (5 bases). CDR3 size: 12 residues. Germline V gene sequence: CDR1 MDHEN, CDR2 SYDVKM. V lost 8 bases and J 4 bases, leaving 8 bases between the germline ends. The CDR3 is CASQDSTGELFF. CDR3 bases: TGTGCCAGCCAAGACAGCACCGGGGAGCTGTTTTTT.

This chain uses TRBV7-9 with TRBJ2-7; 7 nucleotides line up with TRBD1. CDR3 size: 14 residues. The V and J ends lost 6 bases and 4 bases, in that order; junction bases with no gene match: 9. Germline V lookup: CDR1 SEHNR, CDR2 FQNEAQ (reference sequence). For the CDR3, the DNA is TGTGCCAGCAGGAAGGGACAGCACTCTTACGAGCAGTACTTC. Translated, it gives CASRKGQHSYEQYF. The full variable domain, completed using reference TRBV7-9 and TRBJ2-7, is DTGVSQNPRHKITKRGQNVTFRCDPISEHNRLYWYRQTLGQGPEFLTYFQNEAQLEKSRLLSDRFSAERPKGSFSTLEIQRTEQGDSAMYLCASRKGQHSYEQYFGPGTRLTVT.

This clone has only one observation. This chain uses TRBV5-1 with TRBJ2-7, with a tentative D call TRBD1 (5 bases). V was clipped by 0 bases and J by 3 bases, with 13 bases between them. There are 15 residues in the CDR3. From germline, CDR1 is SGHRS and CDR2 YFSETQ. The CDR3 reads CASSLAAGKGYEQYF. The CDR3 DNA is TGCGCCAGCAGCTTGGCCGCAGGGAAGGGCTACGAGCAGTACTTC. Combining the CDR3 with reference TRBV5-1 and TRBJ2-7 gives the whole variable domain KAGVTQTPRYLIKTRGQQVTLSCSPISGHRSVSWYQQTPGQGLQFLFEYFSETQRNKGNFPGRFSGRQFSNSRSEMNVSTLELGDSALYLCASSLAAGKGYEQYFGPGTRLTVT.

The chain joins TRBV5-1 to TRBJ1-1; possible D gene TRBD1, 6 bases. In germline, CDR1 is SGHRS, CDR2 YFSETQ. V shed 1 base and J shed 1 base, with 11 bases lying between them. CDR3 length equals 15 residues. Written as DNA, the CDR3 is TGCGCCAGCAGCTTGACCGGACAGCCGAACACTGAAGCTTTCTTT. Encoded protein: CASSLTGQPNTEAFF.

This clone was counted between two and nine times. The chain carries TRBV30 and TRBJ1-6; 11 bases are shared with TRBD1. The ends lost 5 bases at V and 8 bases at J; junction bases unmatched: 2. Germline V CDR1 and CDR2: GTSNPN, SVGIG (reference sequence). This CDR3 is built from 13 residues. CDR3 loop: CAWEGQGDSPLHF. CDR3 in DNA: TGTGCCTGGGAGGGACAGGGGGATTCACCCCTCCACTTT.

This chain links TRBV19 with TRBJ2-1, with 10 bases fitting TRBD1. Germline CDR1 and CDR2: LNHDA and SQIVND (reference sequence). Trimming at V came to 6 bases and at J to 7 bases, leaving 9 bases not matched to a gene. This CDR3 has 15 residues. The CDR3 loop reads CASSRTGGIVNEQFF. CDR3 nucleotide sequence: TGTGCCAGTAGCCGGACAGGGGGAATAGTGAATGAGCAGTTCTTC.

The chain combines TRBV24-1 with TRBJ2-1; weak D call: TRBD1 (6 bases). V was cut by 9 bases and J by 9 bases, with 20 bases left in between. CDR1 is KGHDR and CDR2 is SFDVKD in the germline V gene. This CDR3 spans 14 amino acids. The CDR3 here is CATRLGPARGEQFF. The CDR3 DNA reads TGTGCCACCCGCTTGGGCCCAGCCAGGGGTGAGCAGTTCTTC.

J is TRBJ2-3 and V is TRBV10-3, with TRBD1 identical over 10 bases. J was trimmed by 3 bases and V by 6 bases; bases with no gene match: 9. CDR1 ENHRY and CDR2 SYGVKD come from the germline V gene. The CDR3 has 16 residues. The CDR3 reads CAIRPLGDRGTDTQYF. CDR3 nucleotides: TGTGCCATCAGGCCTCTGGGGGACAGGGGTACAGATACGCAGTATTTT.

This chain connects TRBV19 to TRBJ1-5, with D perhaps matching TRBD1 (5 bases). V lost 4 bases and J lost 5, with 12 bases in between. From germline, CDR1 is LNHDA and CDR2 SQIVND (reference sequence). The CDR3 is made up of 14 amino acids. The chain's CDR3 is CASSSAGVDQPQHF. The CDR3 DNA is TGTGCCAGTAGTAGCGCGGGGGTAGATCAGCCCCAGCATTTT. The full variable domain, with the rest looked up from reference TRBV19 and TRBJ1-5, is DGGITQSPKYLFRKEGQNVTLSCEQNLNHDAMYWYRQDPGQGLRLIYYSQIVNDFQKGDIAEGYSVSREKKESFPLTVTSAQKNPTAFYLCASSSAGVDQPQHFGDGTRLSIL.

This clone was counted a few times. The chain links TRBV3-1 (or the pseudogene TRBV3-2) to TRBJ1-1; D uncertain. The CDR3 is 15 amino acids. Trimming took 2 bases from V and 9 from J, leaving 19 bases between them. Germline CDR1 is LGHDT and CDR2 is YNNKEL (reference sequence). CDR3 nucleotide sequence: TGTGCCAGCAGCCAACCTACAGCTACTTACAATAAAGCTTTCTTT. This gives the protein CASSQPTATYNKAFF.

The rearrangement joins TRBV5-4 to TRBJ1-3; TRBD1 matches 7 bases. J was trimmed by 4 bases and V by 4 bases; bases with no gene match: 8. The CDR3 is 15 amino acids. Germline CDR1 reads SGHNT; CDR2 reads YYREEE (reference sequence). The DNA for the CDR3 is TGTGCCAGCAGCGTAGACAGGGTACCCGGAAACACCATATATTTT. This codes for CASSVDRVPGNTIYF.

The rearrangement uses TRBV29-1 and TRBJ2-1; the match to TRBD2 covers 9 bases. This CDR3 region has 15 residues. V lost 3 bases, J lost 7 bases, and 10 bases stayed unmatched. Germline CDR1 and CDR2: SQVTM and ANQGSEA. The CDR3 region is CSVEFSGGRRNEQFF. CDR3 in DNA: TGCAGCGTTGAGTTTAGCGGGGGCCGACGGAATGAGCAGTTCTTC.

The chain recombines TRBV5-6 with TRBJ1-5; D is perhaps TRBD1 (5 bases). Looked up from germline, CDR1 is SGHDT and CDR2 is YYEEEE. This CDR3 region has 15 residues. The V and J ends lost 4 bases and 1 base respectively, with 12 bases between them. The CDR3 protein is CASSSGRASNQPQHF. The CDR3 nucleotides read TGTGCCAGCAGCAGTGGCAGGGCCAGCAATCAGCCCCAGCATTTT. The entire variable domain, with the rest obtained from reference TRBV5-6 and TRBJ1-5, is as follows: DAGVTQSPTHLIKTRGQQVTLRCSPKSGHDTVSWYQQALGQGPQFIFQYYEEEERQRGNFPDRFSGHQFPNYSSELNVNALLLGDSALYLCASSSGRASNQPQHFGDGTRLSIL.

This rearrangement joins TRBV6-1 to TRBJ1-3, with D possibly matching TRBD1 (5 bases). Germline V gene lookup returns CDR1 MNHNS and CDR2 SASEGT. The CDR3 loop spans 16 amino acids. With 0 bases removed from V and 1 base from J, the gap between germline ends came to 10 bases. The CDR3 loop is CASSEALGVSGNTIYF. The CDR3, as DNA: TGTGCCAGCAGTGAAGCGCTAGGGGTATCTGGAAACACCATATATTTT.

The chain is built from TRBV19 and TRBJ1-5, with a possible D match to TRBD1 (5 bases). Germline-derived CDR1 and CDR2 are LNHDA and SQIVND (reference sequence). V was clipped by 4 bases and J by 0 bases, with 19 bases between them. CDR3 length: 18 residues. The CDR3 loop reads CASSTQGGGFYSNQPQHF. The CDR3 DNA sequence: TGTGCCAGTAGTACCCAGGGCGGGGGATTTTATAGCAATCAGCCCCAGCATTTT.

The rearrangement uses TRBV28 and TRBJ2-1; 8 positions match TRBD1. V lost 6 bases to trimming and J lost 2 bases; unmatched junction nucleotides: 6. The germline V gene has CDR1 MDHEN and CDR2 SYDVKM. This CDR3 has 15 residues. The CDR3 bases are TGTGCCAGCAGGCTAGGGGACAGGCCCTACAATGAGCAGTTCTTC. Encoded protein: CASRLGDRPYNEQFF.

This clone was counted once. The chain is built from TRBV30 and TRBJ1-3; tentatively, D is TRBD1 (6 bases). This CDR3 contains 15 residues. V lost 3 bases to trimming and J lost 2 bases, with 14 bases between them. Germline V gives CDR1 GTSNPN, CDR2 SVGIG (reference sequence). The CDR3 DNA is TGTGCCTGGAGCAGAGGGGGGGCCGCTGGAAACACCATATATTTT. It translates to CAWSRGGAAGNTIYF.

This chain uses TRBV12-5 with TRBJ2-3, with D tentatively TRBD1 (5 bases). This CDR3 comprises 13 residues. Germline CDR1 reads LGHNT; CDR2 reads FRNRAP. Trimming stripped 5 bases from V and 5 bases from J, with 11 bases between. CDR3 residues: CASGHSRGDTQYF. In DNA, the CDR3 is TGTGCTAGTGGTCACTCAAGGGGAGATACGCAGTATTTT.

CDR3 nucleotides: TGTGCCAGCAGCCAACGCAGGGCCAACACCGGGGAGCTGTTTTTT. Its protein is CASSQRRANTGELFF. The gene calls are TRBV3-1 (or the pseudogene TRBV3-2) and TRBJ2-2; the D gene is possibly TRBD1 (5 bases). V was clipped by 2 bases and J by 2 bases, with 9 bases between them. This CDR3 has 15 residues. Germline V CDR1 and CDR2: LGHDT, YNNKEL (reference sequence).

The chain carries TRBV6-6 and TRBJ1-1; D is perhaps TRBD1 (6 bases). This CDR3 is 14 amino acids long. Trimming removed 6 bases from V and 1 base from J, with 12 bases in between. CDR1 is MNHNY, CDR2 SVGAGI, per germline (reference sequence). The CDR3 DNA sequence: TGTGCCAGCAGGATGGACAGTAAGAACACTGAAGCTTTCTTT. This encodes CASRMDSKNTEAFF.

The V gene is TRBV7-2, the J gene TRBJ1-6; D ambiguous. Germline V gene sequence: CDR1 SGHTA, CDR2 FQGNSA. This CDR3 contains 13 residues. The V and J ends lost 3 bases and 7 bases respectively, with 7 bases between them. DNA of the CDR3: TGTGCCAGCAGCTTGACACGGAATTCACCCCTCCACTTT. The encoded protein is CASSLTRNSPLHF.